This T cell receptor (beta chain) was captured by sequencing in a study of blood T cells in healthy people across ages. The CDR3 loop spans 14 amino acids. The V end was cut by 3 bases, the J end by 0 bases, with 12 bases between. Germline CDR1 reads DFQATT; CDR2 reads SNEGSKA (reference sequence). About this clonotype: Its antigen is currently unknown.

Combining a sample-barcoded 5' primer with a J-beta primer mix, a second PCR ran for about 7 to 12 cycles. Using its own MiXCR run on the 5' RACE reads, TCRdb lists one record per CDR3 protein. Among over 500,000 distinct CDR3 sequences, around 50% were seen once, and the ten largest hold roughly 14%. Study results and limitations: A strong correlation was found between TCR beta diversity and the percentage of naive T cells. No one knew whether donors had CMV, which possibly confounded expanded clonotype changes.

The receptor's source is an elderly woman in good health. The rearrangement uses TRBV20-1 and TRBJ2-7; TRBD1 is a possible D gene (6 bases). The sample consisted of blood. CDR3 nucleotide sequence: TGCAGTGCTAGTCAGGGGTCTTCCTCCTACGAGCAGTACTTC. It translates to CSASQGSSSYEQYF.